This is a list of T cell receptor beta chains from one sample in a study of blood T cell repertoires in COVID-19. Using immunoSEQ multiplex PCR, the repertoire was profiled, and TCRdb retains in-frame clones only, with some absent. The table records over 85,000 clones, nearly 90% of them present only once. Sequencing used peripheral blood. The receptors were sampled from a human donor in a cohort sampled during active COVID-19. The CDR3 runs from the conserved cysteine through the conserved F or W. D genes are given only for firm matches. Some rows mark clone size as missing; the rest say once, few, many or name a class of expanded clone.

abundance	v_gene	d_gene	j_gene	CDR3nt	CDR3aa
.	TRBV3-1/TRBV3-2	.	TRBJ1-5	TGTGCCAGCAGCCATAGAGGGGGGGGCAAGGATCAGCCCCAGCATTTT	CASSHRGGGKDQPQHF
.	TRBV5-4	.	TRBJ2-5	TGTGCCAGCACCTCGGGACAAGAGACCCAGTACTTC	CASTSGQETQYF
.	TRBV7-2	TRBD1	TRBJ2-2	TGTGCCAGCAGCTTGCAGGGGGCGATGAACACCGGGGAGCTGTTTTTT	CASSLQGAMNTGELFF
.	TRBV5-1	TRBD2	TRBJ2-1	TGCGCCAGCAGCGTCGGGACTAGCGGCCAGAATGAGCAGTTCTTC	CASSVGTSGQNEQFF
once	TRBV9	TRBD2	TRBJ2-7	TGTGCCAGCAGCCCAAGGACTAGCGGGGGCCACGAGCAGTACTTC	CASSPRTSGGHEQYF
.	TRBV29-1	.	TRBJ2-7	TGCAGCGTTGAAGGCCAGGGGGGCACCTACGAGCAGTACTTC	CSVEGQGGTYEQYF
.	TRBV10-3	TRBD2	TRBJ2-3	TGTGCCATCAGTGGACTAGCGGGATCTGGAGATACGCAGTATTTT	CAISGLAGSGDTQYF
.	TRBV4-1	.	TRBJ1-2	TGCGCCAGCAGCCAAGGGGCCGGGGCCCAGGGGGGCTACACCTTC	CASSQGAGAQGGYTF
.	TRBV6-2/TRBV6-3	.	TRBJ2-7	TGTGCCAGCAGTTACTCCCGGGGTTACGAGCAGTACTTC	CASSYSRGYEQYF
.	TRBV7-9	.	TRBJ1-6	TGTGCCAGCAGCTTAGAACAGCTTAATTCACCCCTCCACTTT	CASSLEQLNSPLHF
once	TRBV5-1	TRBD2	TRBJ2-3	TGCGCCAGCAGCTTGGTAGGGACTAGCAGCCATACGCAGTATTTT	CASSLVGTSSHTQYF
.	TRBV5-5	.	TRBJ1-4	TGTGCCAGCAGTTCAGGGGCTAGCCAGAGGGAAAAACTGTTTTTT	CASSSGASQREKLFF
.	TRBV7-2	TRBD1	TRBJ1-3	TGTGCCAGCAGCCCCCGGACAGGGGGCATTGGAAACACCATATATTTT	CASSPRTGGIGNTIYF
.	TRBV19	TRBD1	TRBJ2-1	TGTGCCAGTAGTTTTGGGACAGGGGAGAAGTTCTTC	CASSFGTGEKFF
once	TRBV6-5	.	TRBJ1-6	TGTGCCAGCAGTTACTCGAAGCGGTATAATTCACCCCTCCACTTT	CASSYSKRYNSPLHF
few	TRBV30	.	TRBJ1-1	TGTGCCTGGAGTAGGGACATTCCCCGGAACACTGAAGCTTTCTTT	CAWSRDIPRNTEAFF
.	TRBV10-3	TRBD1	TRBJ2-1	TGTGCCATCAGTGAGTCGGACAGGGTAACCTACAATGAGCAGTTCTTC	CAISESDRVTYNEQFF
.	TRBV25-1	.	TRBJ2-3	TGTGCCAGCAGTGAATTGGGCATTACAGATACGCAGTATTTT	CASSELGITDTQYF
once	TRBV9	TRBD1	TRBJ1-2	TGTGCCAGCAGCCCCCGACAGGGGAGGCTCGAATTCTACTATGGCTACACCTTC	CASSPRQGRLEFYYGYTF
.	TRBV2	TRBD1	TRBJ1-6	TGTGCCAGCAGTCAAGGACAGGGAGTCGTTAAGGCCCTCCACTTT	CASSQGQGVVKALHF
once	TRBV28	TRBD2	TRBJ2-4	TGTGCCAGCAGTGCTAGCGGGATGGCCAAAAACATTCAGTACTTC	CASSASGMAKNIQYF
once	TRBV10-2	TRBD1	TRBJ1-2	TGCGCCAGCAGCCCACTCCCGGGACAGGGGCCGGGGGGCTACACCTTC	CASSPLPGQGPGGYTF
.	TRBV7-9	.	TRBJ2-6	TGTGCCAGCAGCCCTGACAACTCTGGGGCCAACGTCCTGACTTTC	CASSPDNSGANVLTF
.	TRBV28	.	TRBJ1-2	TGTGCCAGCAGTCCACAGACGGGGACTAACTATGGCTACACCTTC	CASSPQTGTNYGYTF
once	TRBV2	TRBD2	TRBJ2-7	TGTGCCAGCAGTTTTTCCGGGACTAGCCACGAGCAGTACTTC	CASSFSGTSHEQYF
.	TRBV6-5	TRBD2	TRBJ2-7	TGTGCCAGCCGCCCGTCGGGGGGATTGGAGCAGTACTTC	CASRPSGGLEQYF
.	TRBV4-2	.	TRBJ1-4	TGTGCCAGCAGCCAAGTCGTCAGGGTTGGGATGCATGAAAAACTGTTTTTT	CASSQVVRVGMHEKLFF
.	TRBV19	TRBD1	TRBJ1-5	TGTGCCAGTAGTCCCCGACAGGGAAATAGCAATCAGCCCCAGCATTTT	CASSPRQGNSNQPQHF
.	TRBV18	TRBD2	TRBJ2-3	TGTGCCAGCTCACCGGGACTAGCGGGATTGAGCGGAACAGATACGCAGTATTTT	CASSPGLAGLSGTDTQYF
.	TRBV30	TRBD1	TRBJ1-2	TGTGCCTGGGCTCCGACAGGGGGCCGGGGCTACACCTTC	CAWAPTGGRGYTF
.	TRBV5-1	.	TRBJ1-2	TGCGCCAGCAGCTTGTCGGACACCAGGGGCTACACCTTC	CASSLSDTRGYTF
once	TRBV6-5	.	TRBJ2-7	TGTGCCAGCAGTACCAGGGTTGGCCTCCGGGAGCAGTACTTC	CASSTRVGLREQYF